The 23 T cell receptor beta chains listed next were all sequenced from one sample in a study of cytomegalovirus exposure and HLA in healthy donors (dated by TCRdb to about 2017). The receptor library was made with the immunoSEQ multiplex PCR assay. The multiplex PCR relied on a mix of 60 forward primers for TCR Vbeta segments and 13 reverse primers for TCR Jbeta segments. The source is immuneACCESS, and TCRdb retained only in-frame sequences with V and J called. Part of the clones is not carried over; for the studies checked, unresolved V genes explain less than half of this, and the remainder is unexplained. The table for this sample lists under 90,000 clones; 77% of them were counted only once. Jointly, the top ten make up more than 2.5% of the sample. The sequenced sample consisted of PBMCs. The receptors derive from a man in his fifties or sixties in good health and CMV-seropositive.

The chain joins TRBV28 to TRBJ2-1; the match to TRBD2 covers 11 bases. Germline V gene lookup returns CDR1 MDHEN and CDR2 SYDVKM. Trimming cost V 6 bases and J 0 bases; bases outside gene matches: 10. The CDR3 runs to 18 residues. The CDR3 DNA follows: TGTGCCAGCAGAATAGCGGGAGGGGGACTTAGCTCCTACAATGAGCAGTTCTTC. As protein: CASRIAGGGLSSYNEQFF.

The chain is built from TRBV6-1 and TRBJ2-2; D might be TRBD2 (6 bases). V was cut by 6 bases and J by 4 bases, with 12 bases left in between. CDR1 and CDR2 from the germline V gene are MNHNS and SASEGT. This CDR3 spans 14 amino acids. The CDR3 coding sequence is TGTGCCAGCAGGAGGGACTTTAGCACCGGGGAGCTGTTTTTT. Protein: CASRRDFSTGELFF.

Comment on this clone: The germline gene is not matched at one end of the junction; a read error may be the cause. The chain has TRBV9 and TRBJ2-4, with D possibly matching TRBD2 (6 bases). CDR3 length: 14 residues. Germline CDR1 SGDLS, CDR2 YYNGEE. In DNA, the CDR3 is TGTGCCAGCAGCGTTACTAGCAGAGAAAACAGTCAGTACTTC. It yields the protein CASSVTSRENSQYF.

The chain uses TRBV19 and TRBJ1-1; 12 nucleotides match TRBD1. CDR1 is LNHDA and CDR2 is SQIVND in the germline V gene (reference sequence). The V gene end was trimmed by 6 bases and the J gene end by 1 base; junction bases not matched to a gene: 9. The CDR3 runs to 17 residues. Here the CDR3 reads CASRLTGQGAWNTEAFF. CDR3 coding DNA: TGTGCCAGTAGATTAACGGGACAGGGGGCTTGGAACACTGAAGCTTTCTTT.

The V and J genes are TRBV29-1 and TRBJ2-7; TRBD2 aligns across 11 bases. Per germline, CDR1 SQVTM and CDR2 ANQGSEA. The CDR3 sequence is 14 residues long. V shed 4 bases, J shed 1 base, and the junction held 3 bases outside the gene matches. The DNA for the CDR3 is TGCAGCGTTGCGCTAGCGGGAGGATCCTACGAGCAGTACTTC. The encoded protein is CSVALAGGSYEQYF.

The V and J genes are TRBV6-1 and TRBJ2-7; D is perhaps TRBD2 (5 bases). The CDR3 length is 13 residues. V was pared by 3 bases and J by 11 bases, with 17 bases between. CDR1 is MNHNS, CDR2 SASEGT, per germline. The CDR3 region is CASSEESGTSKYF. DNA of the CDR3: TGTGCCAGCAGTGAGGAGAGCGGTACGAGCAAGTACTTC.

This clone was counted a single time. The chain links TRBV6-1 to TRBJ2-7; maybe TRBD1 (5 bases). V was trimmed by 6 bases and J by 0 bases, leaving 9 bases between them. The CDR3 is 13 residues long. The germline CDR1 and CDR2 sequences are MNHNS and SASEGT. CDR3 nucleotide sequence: TGTGCCAGCAGGGGGCTCAGCTCCTACGAGCAGTACTTC. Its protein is CASRGLSSYEQYF.

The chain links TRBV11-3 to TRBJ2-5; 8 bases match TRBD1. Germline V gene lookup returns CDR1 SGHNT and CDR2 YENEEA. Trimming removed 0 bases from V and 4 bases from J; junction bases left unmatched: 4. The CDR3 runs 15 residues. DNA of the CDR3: TGTGCCAGCAGCTTAGACGGACAGGGAGGAGAGACCCAGTACTTC. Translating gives CASSLDGQGGETQYF.

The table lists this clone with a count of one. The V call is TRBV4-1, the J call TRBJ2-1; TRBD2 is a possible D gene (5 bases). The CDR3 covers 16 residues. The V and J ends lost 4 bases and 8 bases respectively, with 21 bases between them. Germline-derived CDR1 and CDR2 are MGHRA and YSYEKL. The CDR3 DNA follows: TGCGCCAGCAGCCGGAGAGGAGCGGAAGTAACCTATGAGCAGTTCTTC. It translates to CASSRRGAEVTYEQFF.

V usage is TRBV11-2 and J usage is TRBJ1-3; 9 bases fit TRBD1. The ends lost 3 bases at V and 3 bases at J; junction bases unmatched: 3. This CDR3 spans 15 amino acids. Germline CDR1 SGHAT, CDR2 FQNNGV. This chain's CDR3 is CASSFTGGNGNTIYF. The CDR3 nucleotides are TGTGCCAGCAGCTTTACAGGGGGCAATGGAAACACCATATATTTT.

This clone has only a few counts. This chain's CDR3 is CASSYSESTDTQYF. CDR3 sequence (DNA): TGTGCCAGCAGTTACTCCGAGAGCACAGATACGCAGTATTTT. The V call is TRBV6-6, the J call TRBJ2-3; no definite D call. This CDR3 spans 14 amino acids. The V and J ends lost 0 bases and 0 bases respectively, with 4 bases between them. Germline V gene data show CDR1 as MNHNY and CDR2 as SVGAGI (reference sequence).

CDR3 coding DNA: TGTGCCACCAGCAGACGACTAGCGGGGGATGAGCAGTTCTTC. It is translated as CATSRRLAGDEQFF. This sequence joins TRBV15 and TRBJ2-1; 12 nucleotides agree with TRBD2. Germline V gene sequence: CDR1 LNHNV, CDR2 YYDKDF (reference sequence). The CDR3 sequence is 14 residues long. V lost 2 bases and J lost 8; bases outside the gene matches: 1.

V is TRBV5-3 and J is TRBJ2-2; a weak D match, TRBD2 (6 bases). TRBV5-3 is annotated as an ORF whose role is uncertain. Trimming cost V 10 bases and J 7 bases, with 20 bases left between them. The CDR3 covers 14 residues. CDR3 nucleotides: TGTGCCGAGCTGTTTAGTTTTAGCGGCGGGGAGCTGTTTTTT. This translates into CAELFSFSGGELFF.

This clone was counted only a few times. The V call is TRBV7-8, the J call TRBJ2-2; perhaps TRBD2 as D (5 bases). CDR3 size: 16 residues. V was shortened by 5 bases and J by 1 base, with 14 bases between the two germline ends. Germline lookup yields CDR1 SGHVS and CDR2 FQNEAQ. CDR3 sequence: CASSLSGSGNTGELFF. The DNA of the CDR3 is TGTGCCAGCAGCCTCAGTGGGAGTGGGAACACCGGGGAGCTGTTTTTT.

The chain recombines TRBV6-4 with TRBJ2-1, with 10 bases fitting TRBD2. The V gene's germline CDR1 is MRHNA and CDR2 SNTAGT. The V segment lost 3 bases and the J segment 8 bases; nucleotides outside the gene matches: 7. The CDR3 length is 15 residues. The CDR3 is CASSERASGSHEQFF. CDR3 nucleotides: TGTGCCAGCAGTGAAAGGGCTAGCGGGAGTCATGAGCAGTTCTTC.

The CDR3 loop is CASSLASGGAATEAFF. In nucleotides, the CDR3 is TGTGCCAGCAGCTTAGCCTCGGGGGGGGCTGCTACTGAAGCTTTCTTT. This chain links TRBV7-6 with TRBJ1-1; D possibly corresponds to TRBD1 (6 bases). CDR3 length: 16 residues. V was shortened by 0 bases and J by 5 bases, with 16 bases between the two germline ends. Per the germline V gene, CDR1 is SGHVS and CDR2 is FNYEAQ. Drawing the rest from reference TRBV7-6 and TRBJ1-1, the complete variable domain is GAGVSQSPRYKVTKRGQDVALRCDPISGHVSLYWYRQALGQGPEFLTYFNYEAQQDKSGLPNDRFSAERPEGSISTLTIQRTEQRDSAMYRCASSLASGGAATEAFFGQGTRLTVV.

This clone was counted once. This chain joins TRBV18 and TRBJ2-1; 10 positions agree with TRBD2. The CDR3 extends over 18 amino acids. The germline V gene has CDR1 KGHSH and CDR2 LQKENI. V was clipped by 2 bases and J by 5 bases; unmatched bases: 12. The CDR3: CASSPRLAGTTQHNEQFF. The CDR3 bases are TGTGCCAGCTCACCAAGACTAGCGGGTACTACTCAGCACAATGAGCAGTTCTTC.

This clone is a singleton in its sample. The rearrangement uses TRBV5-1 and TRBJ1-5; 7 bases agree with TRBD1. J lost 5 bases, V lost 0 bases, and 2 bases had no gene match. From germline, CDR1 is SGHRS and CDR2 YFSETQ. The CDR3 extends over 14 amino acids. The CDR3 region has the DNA TGCGCCAGCAGCTTGGGACAGGGCGATCAGCCCCAGCATTTT. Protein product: CASSLGQGDQPQHF.

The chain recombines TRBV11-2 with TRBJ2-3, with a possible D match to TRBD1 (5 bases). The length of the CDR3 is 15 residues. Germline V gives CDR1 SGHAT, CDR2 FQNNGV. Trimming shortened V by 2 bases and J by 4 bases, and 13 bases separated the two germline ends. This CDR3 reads CASSLYDDSPDTQYF. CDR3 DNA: TGTGCCAGCAGCTTATACGATGACAGTCCAGATACGCAGTATTTT.

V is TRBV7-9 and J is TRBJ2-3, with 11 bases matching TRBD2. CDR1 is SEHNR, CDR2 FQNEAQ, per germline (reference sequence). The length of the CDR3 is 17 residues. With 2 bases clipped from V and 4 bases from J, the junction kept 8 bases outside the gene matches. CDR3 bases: TGTGCCAGCAGCTTAATAGCGGGAGGGCCGGGGGCAGATACGCAGTATTTT. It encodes CASSLIAGGPGADTQYF.

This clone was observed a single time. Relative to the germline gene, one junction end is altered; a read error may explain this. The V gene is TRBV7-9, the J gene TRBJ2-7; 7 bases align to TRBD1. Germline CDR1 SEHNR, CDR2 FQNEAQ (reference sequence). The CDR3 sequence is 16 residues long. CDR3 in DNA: TGTTCCAGCAGCCCCCCGTCCGGACAGGCCTCCTACGAGCAGTACTTC. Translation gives CSSSPPSGQASYEQYF.

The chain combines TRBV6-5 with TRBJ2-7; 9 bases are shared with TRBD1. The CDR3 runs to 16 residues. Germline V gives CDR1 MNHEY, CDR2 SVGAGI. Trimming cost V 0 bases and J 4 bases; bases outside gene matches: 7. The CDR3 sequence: CASSYSGGQGTYEQYF. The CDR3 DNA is TGTGCCAGCAGTTACTCGGGGGGACAGGGAACTTACGAGCAGTACTTC.

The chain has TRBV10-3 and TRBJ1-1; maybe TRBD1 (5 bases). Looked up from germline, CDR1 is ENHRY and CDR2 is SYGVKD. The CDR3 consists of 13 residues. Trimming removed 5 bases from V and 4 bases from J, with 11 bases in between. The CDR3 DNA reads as TGTGCCATCAGTCCGCAGGGACTCACTGAAGCTTTCTTT. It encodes CAISPQGLTEAFF.